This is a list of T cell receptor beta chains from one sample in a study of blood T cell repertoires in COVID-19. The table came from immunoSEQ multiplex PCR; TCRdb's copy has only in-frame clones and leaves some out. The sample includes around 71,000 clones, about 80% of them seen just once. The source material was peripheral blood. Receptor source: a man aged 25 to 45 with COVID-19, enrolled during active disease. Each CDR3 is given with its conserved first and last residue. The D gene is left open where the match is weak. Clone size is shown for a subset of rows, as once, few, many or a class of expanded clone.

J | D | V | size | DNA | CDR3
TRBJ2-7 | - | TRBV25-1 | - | TGTGCCAGCAGGCAGGCAGGGGTAGTCGACGAGCAGTACTTC | CASRQAGVVDEQYF
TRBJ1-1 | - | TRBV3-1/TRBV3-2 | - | TGTGCCAGCAGCACACAGGTGAACACTGAAGCTTTCTTT | CASSTQVNTEAFF
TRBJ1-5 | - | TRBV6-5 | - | TGTGCCACGCGGGCGAGACCTAAACATCAGCCCCAGCATTTT | CATRARPKHQPQHF
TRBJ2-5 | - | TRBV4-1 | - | TGCGCCAGCAGCCACACTCGCGGAGAGACCCAGTACTTC | CASSHTRGETQYF
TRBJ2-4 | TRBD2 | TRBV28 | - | TGTGCCAGCGCCGGTACTAGCGGGAGGCCCCTAGCCAAAAACATTCAGTACTTC | CASAGTSGRPLAKNIQYF
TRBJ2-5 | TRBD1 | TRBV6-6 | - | TGTGCCAGCTTGGGGACAGGGGTAGAGACCCAGTACTTC | CASLGTGVETQYF
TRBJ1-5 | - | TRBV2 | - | TGTGCCAGCAGTGAAGCAGGGGTCCTTCGGCATTTT | CASSEAGVLRHF
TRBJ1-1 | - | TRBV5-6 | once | TGTGCCAGCAGCTTGGGGCATGAAGCTTTCTTT | CASSLGHEAFF
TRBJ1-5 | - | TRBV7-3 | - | TGTGCCAGCAGCCGGGGGGGGCCAAATCAGCCCCAGCATTTT | CASSRGGPNQPQHF
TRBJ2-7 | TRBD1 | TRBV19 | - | TGTGCCAGTAGTGTGGACAGGGGACGTTACGAGCAGTACTTC | CASSVDRGRYEQYF
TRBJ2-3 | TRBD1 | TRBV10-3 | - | TGTGCCATCAGGGAACAGGGGAATAAGGATACGCAGTATTTT | CAIREQGNKDTQYF
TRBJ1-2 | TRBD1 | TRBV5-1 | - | TGCGCCAGCAGCTCCACCGGGACAGAGTATGGCTACACCTTC | CASSSTGTEYGYTF
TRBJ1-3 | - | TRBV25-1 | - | TGTGCCAGCAGCACGAACGGGGGCTCTGGAAACACCATATATTTT | CASSTNGGSGNTIYF
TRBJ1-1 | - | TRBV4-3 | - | TGCGCCAGCAGCCCCAGCCGGGACTTTGAAGCTTTCTTT | CASSPSRDFEAFF
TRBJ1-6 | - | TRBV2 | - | TGTGCCAGCAGGAGAGGTAATTCACCCCTCCACTTT | CASRRGNSPLHF
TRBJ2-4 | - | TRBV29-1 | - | TGCAGCGTTAGCGGTGGAGCCAAAAACATTCAGTACTTC | CSVSGGAKNIQYF
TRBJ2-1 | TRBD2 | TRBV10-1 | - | TGCGCCAGCAGTGACGGTCGACTAGCGGACTCCTACAATGAGCAGTTCTTC | CASSDGRLADSYNEQFF
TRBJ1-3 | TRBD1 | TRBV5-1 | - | TGCGCCAGCAGCGGGGGACAGGGGGCCTCTGGAAACACCATATATTTT | CASSGGQGASGNTIYF
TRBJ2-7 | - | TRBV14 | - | TGTGCCAGCAGCCAGCAACAGGGCGGGGAGCAGTACTTC | CASSQQQGGEQYF
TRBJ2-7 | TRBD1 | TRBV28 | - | TGTGCCAGCAAAGAGGGAGAGGGGGCGTCAGGAGAGCAGTACTTC | CASKEGEGASGEQYF
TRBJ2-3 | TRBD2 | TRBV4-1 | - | TGCGCCAGCAGCCAAGGGAGAGCTAGCGGGAGGGCAGATACGCAGTATTTT | CASSQGRASGRADTQYF
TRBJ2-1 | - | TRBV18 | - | TGTGCCAGCTCACCGCCGGGGTTGAACAATGAGCAGTTCTTC | CASSPPGLNNEQFF
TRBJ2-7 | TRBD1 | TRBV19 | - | TGTGCCAGTAGCTCCAGGACAGGGGGCGGCTACGAGCAGTACTTC | CASSSRTGGGYEQYF
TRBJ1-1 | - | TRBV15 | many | TGTGCCACCAGCAGAGATCAACAGTCGGCTTTCTTT | CATSRDQQSAFF
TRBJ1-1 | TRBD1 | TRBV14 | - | TGTGCCAGCAGCCAAATTGACAGGGTGAACACTGAAGCTTTCTTT | CASSQIDRVNTEAFF
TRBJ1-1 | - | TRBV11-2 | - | TGTGCCAGCAGCTTAGGCAGACAGAACACTGAAGCTTTCTTT | CASSLGRQNTEAFF
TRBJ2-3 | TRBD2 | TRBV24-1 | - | TGTGCCACCAGTGAACAATCGATAGCGGGGCGCACAAATACGCAGTATTTT | CATSEQSIAGRTNTQYF
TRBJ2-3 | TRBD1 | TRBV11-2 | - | TGTGCCAGCAGCTTAGGCAGGGGGCGTGGTTATTACACAGATACGCAGTATTTT | CASSLGRGRGYYTDTQYF
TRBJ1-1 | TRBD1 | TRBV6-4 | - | TGTGCCGGGGATCGGGACAGGGGGCTGGGAGCTGAAGCTTTCTTT | CAGDRDRGLGAEAFF
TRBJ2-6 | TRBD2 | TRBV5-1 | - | TGCGCCAGCAGCTTGGGCGGGGGCTCTGGGGCCAACGTCCTGACTTTC | CASSLGGGSGANVLTF
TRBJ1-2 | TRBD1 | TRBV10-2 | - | TGCGCCAGCAGTGGACAGGGTGGCTATGGCTACACCTTC | CASSGQGGYGYTF
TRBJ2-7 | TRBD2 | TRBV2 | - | TGTGCCAGCAGTCGTACCGGGACTAGAGAAAGTGAGCAGTACTTC | CASSRTGTRESEQYF
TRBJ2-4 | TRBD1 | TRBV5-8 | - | TGTGCCAGCAGCCTGGGACAGTCCGTAGCCAAAAACATTCAGTACTTC | CASSLGQSVAKNIQYF
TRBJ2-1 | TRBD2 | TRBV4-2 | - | TGTGCCAGCAGCCCGTGGGGCGGGAGCTCCTACAATGAGCAGTTCTTC | CASSPWGGSSYNEQFF
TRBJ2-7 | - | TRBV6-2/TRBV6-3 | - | TGTGCCAGCAGCCTGGGACTGGGAATCTACGAGCAGTACTTC | CASSLGLGIYEQYF
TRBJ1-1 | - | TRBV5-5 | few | TGTGCCAGCAGCCGGGACTACACTGAAGCTTTCTTT | CASSRDYTEAFF
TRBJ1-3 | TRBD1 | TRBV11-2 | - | TGTGCCAGCAGGCCGGTTGGAGGGGGCCAAAGTGGAAACACCATATATTTT | CASRPVGGGQSGNTIYF
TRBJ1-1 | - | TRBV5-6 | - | TGTGCCACCCAACCTATGACACCCGAAAACACTGAAGCTTTCTTT | CATQPMTPENTEAFF
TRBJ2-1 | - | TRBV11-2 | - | TGTGCCAGCAGCCCGACTGTCTGGGAGCAGTTCTTC | CASSPTVWEQFF
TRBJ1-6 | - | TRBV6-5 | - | TGTGCCAGCAGTCGGACAGTCTATAATTCACCCCTCCACTTT | CASSRTVYNSPLHF
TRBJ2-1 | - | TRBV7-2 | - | TGTGCCAGCAGCTTAGGCCACTTCTATCGCGAGCAGTTCTTC | CASSLGHFYREQFF
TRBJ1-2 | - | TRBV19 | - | TGTGCCAGTAGTGCAGATAGGGGGACCTACTATGGCTACACCTTC | CASSADRGTYYGYTF
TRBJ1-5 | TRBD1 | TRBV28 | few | TGTGCCAGCAGCGAACAGGGGGAGGGCAATCAGCCCCAGCATTTT | CASSEQGEGNQPQHF
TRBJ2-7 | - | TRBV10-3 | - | TGTGCCATCAGTTTAGCGGAAACTACCACCGAGCAGTACTTC | CAISLAETTTEQYF
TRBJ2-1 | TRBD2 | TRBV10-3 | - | TGTGCCATCACAGAATCCGGACTAGTTCCCAATGAGCAGTTCTTC | CAITESGLVPNEQFF
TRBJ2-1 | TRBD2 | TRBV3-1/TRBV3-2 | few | TGTGCCAGCAGTAAGCGGGAGGACTACTACAATGAGCAGTTCTTC | CASSKREDYYNEQFF
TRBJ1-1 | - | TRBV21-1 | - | TGTGCCGCCTTACCCGGGACTGAAGCTTTCTTT | CAALPGTEAFF
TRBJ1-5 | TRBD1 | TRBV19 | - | TGTGCCAGTAGTAGGACAGGGAGCAATCAGCCCCAGCATTTT | CASSRTGSNQPQHF
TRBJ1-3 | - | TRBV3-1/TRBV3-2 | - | TGTGCCAGCAGCTCCCACAGGAGCCTCTCTGGAAACACCATATATTTT | CASSSHRSLSGNTIYF
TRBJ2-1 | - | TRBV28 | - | TGTGCCAGCAGTACCCCCTGGGGGCGATATAATGAGCAGTTCTTC | CASSTPWGRYNEQFF
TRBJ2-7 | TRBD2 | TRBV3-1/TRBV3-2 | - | TGTGCCAGCAGCCCCCGAGGCAGCGGGAGTTACGAGCAGTACTTC | CASSPRGSGSYEQYF
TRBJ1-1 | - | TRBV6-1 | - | TGTGCCAGCAGTTCCCGGGGGGCGAACACTGAAGCTTTCTTT | CASSSRGANTEAFF
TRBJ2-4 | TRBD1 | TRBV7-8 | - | TGTGCCAGCAGCTCCGGGACAGGGGGTTCCAAAAACATTCAGTACTTC | CASSSGTGGSKNIQYF
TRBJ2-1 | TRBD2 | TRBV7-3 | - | TGTGCCAGCAGCCAGACTAGCCTAACCTACAATGAGCAGTTCTTC | CASSQTSLTYNEQFF